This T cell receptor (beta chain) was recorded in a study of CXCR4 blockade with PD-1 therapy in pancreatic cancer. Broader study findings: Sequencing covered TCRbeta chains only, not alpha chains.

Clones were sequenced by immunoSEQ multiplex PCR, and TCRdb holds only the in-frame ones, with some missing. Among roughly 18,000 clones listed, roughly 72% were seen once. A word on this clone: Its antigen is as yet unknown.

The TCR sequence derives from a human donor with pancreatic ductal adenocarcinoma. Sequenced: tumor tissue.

This chain's CDR3 is CATSRVGRAEETQYF. In DNA, the CDR3 is TGTGCCACCAGCAGAGTGGGTAGGGCAGAAGAGACCCAGTACTTC. This rearrangement joins TRBV15 to TRBJ2-5; D unclear. Germline lookup yields CDR1 LNHNV and CDR2 YYDKDF (reference sequence). The CDR3 length is 15 residues. The V end was cut by 1 base, the J end by 3 bases, with 12 bases between. Drawing the rest from reference TRBV15 and TRBJ2-5, the complete variable domain is DAMVIQNPRYQVTQFGKPVTLSCSQTLNHNVMYWYQQKSSQAPKLLFHYYDKDFNNEADTPDNFQSRRPNTSFCFLDIRSPGLGDTAMYLCATSRVGRAEETQYFGPGTRLLVL.